This TCR beta chain was identified in a study of blood T cell repertoires in COVID-19. Trimming pared 5 bases from V and 1 base from J, leaving 12 bases between. The CDR3 covers 16 residues. Germline loops: CDR1 ENHRY, CDR2 SYGVKD. Under the authors' procedure: Scientists estimated how many nucleated cells there were by amplifying reference gene primers. The protocol was immunoSEQ multiplex PCR, while the TCRdb copy is restricted to in-frame clones and leaves out a portion. That table supplies the V and J calls and clone size; D and trimming were determined from the DNA. The sample has about 380,000 clones, roughly 91% seen once. The study drew participants aged about 18 to 95 years from some 23 US areas. Two negative PCRs, clearance, or symptom resolution were required of recovered Cohort 3 donors.

The sample taken for sequencing was PBMCs or T cells enriched from blood (not recorded which). The clonotype was recovered from a woman aged 18 to 35 who had recovered from COVID-19. The chain couples TRBV10-3 to TRBJ2-6; possible D gene TRBD1, 5 bases. The CDR3 loop reads CAISQSGISGANVLTF. Here the CDR3 DNA reads TGTGCCATCAGTCAATCAGGGATTTCTGGGGCCAACGTCCTGACTTTC.